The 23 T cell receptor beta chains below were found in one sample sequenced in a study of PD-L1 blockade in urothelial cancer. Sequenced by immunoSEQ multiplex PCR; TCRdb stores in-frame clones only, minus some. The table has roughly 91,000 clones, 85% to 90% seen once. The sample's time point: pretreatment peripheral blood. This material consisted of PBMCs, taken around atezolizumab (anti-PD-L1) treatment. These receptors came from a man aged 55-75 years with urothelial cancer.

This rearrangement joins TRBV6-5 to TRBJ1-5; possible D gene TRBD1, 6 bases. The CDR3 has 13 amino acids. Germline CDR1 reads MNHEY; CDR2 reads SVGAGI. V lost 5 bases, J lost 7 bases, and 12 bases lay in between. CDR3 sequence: CASSQTRGQPQHF. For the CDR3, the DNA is TGTGCCAGCAGTCAAACTAGGGGGCAGCCCCAGCATTTT.

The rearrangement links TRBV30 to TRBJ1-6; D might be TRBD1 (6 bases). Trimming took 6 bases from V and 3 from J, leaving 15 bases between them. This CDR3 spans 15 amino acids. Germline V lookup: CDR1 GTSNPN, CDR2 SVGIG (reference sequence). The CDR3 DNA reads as TGTGCCTGCAGCCCTACAGGGTTCTATAATTCACCCCTCCACTTT. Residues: CACSPTGFYNSPLHF.

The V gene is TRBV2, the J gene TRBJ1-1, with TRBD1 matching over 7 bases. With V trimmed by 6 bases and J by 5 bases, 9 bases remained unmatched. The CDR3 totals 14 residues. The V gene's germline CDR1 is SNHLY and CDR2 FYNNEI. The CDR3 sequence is CASRRDRRGTEAFF. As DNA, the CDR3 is TGTGCCAGCAGGAGGGACAGAAGAGGTACTGAAGCTTTCTTT. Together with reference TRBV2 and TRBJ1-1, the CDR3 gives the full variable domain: EPEVTQTPSHQVTQMGQEVILRCVPISNHLYFYWYRQILGQKVEFLVSFYNNEISEKSEIFDDQFSVERPDGSNFTLKIRSTKLEDSAMYFCASRRDRRGTEAFFGQGTRLTVV.

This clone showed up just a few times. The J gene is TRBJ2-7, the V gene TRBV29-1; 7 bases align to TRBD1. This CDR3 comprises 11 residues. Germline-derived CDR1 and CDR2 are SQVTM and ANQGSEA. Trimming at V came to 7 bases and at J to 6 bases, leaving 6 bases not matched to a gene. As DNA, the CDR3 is TGCAGCGCCACAGGGGCGGGCGAGCAGTACTTC. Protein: CSATGAGEQYF.

DNA of the CDR3: TGCGCCAGCAGTTCCACCGGGACTAGCATGGATACGCAGTATTTT. Protein product: CASSSTGTSMDTQYF. This sequence joins TRBV4-1 and TRBJ2-3, with 9 bases that match TRBD2. With 6 bases clipped from V and 6 bases from J, the junction kept 10 bases outside the gene matches. The CDR3 loop spans 15 amino acids. Germline-derived CDR1 and CDR2 are MGHRA and YSYEKL.

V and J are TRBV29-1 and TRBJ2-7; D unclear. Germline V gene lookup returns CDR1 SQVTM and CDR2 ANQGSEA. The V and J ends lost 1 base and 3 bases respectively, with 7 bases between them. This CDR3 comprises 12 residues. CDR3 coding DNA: TGCAGCGTTGAAGGACAAAGCTACGAGCAGTACTTC. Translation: CSVEGQSYEQYF.

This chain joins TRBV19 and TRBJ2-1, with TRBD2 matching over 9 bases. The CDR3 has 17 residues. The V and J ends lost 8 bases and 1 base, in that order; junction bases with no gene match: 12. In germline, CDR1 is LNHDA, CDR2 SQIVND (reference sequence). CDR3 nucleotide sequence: TGTGCCAGTCGACCCGTTGGAGCGGGAGGTTCCTACAATGAGCAGTTCTTC. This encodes CASRPVGAGGSYNEQFF. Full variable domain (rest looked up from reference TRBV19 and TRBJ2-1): DGGITQSPKYLFRKEGQNVTLSCEQNLNHDAMYWYRQDPGQGLRLIYYSQIVNDFQKGDIAEGYSVSREKKESFPLTVTSAQKNPTAFYLCASRPVGAGGSYNEQFFGPGTRLTVL.

CDR3: CASSFRSYNEQFF. The CDR3 nucleotides read TGTGCCAGCAGCTTCAGGTCCTACAATGAGCAGTTCTTC. The rearrangement joins TRBV7-3 to TRBJ2-1; no clear D. Trimming took 3 bases from V and 1 from J, leaving 4 bases between them. The CDR3 totals 13 residues. The germline CDR1 and CDR2 sequences are SGHTA and FQGTGA. The entire variable domain, with the rest obtained from reference TRBV7-3 and TRBJ2-1, is as follows: GAGVSQTPSNKVTEKGKYVELRCDPISGHTALYWYRQSLGQGPEFLIYFQGTGAADDSGLPNDRFFAVRPEGSVSTLKIQRTERGDSAVYLCASSFRSYNEQFFGPGTRLTVL.

The CDR3: CASSRSGAGDETQYF. CDR3 in DNA: TGTGCCAGCAGCCGTAGCGGAGCGGGCGACGAGACCCAGTACTTC. The rearrangement links TRBV7-3 to TRBJ2-5, with D possibly matching TRBD2 (6 bases). This CDR3 region has 15 residues. CDR1 SGHTA and CDR2 FQGTGA come from the germline V gene. Trimming shortened V by 5 bases and J by 5 bases, and 18 bases separated the two germline ends.

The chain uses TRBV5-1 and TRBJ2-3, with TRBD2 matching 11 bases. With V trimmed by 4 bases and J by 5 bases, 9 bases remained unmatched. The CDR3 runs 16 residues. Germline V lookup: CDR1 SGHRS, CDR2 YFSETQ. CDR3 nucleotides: TGCGCCAGCAGCCACGATAGCGGGAGGGCGGGAGATACGCAGTATTTT. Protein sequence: CASSHDSGRAGDTQYF.

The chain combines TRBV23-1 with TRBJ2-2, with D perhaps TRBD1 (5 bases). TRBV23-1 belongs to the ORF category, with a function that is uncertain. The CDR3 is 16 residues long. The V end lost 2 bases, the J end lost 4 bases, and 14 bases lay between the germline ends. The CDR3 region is CASSQQWAGRTGELFF. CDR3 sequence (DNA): TGCGCCAGCAGTCAACAATGGGCAGGGCGCACCGGGGAGCTGTTTTTT.

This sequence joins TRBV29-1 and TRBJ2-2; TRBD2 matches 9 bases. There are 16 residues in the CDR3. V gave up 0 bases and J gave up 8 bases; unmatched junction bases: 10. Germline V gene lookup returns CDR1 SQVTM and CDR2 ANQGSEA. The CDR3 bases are TGCAGCGTTGAAGAGGGCCTAGCGGGATTGACGGGGGAGCTGTTTTTT. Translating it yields CSVEEGLAGLTGELFF.

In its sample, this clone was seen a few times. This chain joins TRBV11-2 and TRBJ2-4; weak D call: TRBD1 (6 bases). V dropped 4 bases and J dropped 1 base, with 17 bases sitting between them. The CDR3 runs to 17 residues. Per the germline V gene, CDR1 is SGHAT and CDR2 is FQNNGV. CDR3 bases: TGTGCCAGCAGCTCACTAGGGGGTATCATGGCCAAAAACATTCAGTACTTC. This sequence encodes CASSSLGGIMAKNIQYF.

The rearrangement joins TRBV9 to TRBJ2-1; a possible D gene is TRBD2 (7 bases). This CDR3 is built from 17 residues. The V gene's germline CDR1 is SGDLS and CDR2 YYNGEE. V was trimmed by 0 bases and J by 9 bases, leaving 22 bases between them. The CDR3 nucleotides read TGTGCCAGCAGCGTAGGAGGGGGGGCTCCACGGAGCGGTGAGCAGTTCTTC. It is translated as CASSVGGGAPRSGEQFF.

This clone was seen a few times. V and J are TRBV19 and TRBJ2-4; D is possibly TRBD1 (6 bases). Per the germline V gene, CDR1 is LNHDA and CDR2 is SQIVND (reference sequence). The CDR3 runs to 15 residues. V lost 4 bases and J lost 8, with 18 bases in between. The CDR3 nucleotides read TGTGCCAGTAGTACACGGGACACCCTGAAACACATTCAGTACTTC. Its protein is CASSTRDTLKHIQYF.

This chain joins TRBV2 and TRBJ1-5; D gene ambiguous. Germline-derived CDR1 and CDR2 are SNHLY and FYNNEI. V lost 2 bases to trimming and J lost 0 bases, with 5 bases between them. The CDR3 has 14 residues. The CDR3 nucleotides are TGTGCCAGCAGTGAATCCTCTAGCAATCAGCCCCAGCATTTT. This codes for CASSESSSNQPQHF.

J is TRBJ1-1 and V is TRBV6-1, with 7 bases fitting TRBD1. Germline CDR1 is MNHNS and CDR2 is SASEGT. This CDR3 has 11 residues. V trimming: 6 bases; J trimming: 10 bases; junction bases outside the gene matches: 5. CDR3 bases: TGTGCCAGCAGCCACAGGGGACGAGCTTTCTTT. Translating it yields CASSHRGRAFF.

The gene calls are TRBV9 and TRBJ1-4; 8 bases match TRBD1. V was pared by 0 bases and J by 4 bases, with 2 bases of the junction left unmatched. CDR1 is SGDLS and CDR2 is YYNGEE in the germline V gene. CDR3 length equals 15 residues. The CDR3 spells CASSVGTGLNEKLFF. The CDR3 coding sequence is TGTGCCAGCAGCGTAGGGACAGGGCTTAATGAAAAACTGTTTTTT.

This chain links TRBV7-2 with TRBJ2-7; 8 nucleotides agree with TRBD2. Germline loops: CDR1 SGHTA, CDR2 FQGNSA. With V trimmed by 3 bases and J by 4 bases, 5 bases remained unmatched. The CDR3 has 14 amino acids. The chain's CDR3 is CASSLSGSKYEQYF. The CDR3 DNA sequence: TGTGCCAGCAGCTTGAGCGGGAGTAAGTACGAGCAGTACTTC.

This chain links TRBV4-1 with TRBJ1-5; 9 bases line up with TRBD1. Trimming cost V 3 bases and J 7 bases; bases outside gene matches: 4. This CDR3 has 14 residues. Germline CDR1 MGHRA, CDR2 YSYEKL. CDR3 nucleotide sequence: TGCGCCAGCAGCCAGGACAGGGGTGGCCAGCCCCAGCATTTT. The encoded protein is CASSQDRGGQPQHF.

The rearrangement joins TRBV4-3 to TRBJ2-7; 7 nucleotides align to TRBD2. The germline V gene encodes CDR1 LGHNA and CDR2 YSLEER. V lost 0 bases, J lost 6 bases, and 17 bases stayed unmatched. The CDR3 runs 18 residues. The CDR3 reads CASSQDWRGSGTQGEQYF. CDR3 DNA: TGCGCCAGCAGCCAAGATTGGAGGGGAAGCGGGACCCAAGGCGAGCAGTACTTC.

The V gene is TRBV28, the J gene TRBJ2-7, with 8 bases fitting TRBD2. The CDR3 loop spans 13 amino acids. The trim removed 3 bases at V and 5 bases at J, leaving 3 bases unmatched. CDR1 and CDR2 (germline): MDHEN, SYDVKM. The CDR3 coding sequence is TGTGCCAGCAGTTTGAGAGCGGGAGACGAGCAGTACTTC. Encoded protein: CASSLRAGDEQYF.

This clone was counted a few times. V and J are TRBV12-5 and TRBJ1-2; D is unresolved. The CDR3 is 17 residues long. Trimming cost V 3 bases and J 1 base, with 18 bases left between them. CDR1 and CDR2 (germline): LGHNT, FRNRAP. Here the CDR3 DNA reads TGTGCTAGTGGTTTAACGTTTTGGCAGTCTCTTAACTATGGCTACACCTTC. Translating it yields CASGLTFWQSLNYGYTF.